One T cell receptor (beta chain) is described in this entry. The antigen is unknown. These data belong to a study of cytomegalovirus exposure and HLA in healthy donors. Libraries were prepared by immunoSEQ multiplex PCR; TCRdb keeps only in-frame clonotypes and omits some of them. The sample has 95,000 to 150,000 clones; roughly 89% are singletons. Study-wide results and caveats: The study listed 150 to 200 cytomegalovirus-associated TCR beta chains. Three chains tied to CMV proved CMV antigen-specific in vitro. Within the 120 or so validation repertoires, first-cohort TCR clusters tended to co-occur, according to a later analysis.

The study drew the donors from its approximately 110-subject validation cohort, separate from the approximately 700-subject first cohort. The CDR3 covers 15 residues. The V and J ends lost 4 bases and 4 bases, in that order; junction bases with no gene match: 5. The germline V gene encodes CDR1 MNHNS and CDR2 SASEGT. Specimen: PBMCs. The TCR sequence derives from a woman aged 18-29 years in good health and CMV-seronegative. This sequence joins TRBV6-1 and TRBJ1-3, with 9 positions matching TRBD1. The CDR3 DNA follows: TGTGCCAGCAGTGCCCTGACAGGGGGAGGAAACACCATATATTTT. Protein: CASSALTGGGNTIYF.